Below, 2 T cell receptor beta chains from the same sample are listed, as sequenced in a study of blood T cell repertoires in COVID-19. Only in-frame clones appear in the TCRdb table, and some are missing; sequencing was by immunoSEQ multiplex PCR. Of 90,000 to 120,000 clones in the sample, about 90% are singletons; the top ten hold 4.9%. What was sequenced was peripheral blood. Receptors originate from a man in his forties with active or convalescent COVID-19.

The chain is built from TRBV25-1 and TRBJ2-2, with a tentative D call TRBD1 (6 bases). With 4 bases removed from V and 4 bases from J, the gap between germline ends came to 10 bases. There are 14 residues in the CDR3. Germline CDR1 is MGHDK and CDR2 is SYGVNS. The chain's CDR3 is CASSATRGTGELFF. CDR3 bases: TGTGCCAGCAGTGCTACCAGGGGCACCGGGGAGCTGTTTTTT.

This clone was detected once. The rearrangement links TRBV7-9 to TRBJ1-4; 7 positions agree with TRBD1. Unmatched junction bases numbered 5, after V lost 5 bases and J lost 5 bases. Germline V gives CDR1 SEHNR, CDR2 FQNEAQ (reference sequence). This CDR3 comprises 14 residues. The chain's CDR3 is CASSTTGSNEKLFF. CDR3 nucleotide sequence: TGTGCCAGCAGCACGACAGGGTCCAATGAAAAACTGTTTTTT.